This T cell receptor beta chain came from a study of cytomegalovirus exposure and HLA in healthy donors. Study outcomes and limitations: The majority of CMV-associated TCR beta chains were reported as apparently HLA-restricted in a later analysis. TCR beta V segments were, for the most part, productive about 90% or about 30% of the time in an earlier analysis.

On this clone itself: Its antigen is as yet unknown.

Both 60 Vbeta primers and 13 Jbeta primers went into the PCR. Generated by immunoSEQ multiplex PCR, the TCRdb table keeps only in-frame clones and is missing some. The repertoire holds roughly 150,000 clones, with approximately 82% as singletons. Germline V gene lookup returns CDR1 SEHNR and CDR2 FQNEAQ (reference sequence). Germline trimming cut 5 bases from V and 2 bases from J; bases unmatched to any gene: 5. The CDR3 is 15 amino acids. The chain couples TRBV7-9 to TRBJ1-4; 7 bases match TRBD1. The sample comprised PBMCs. This TCR was recovered from a man in his late teens or twenties in good health and CMV-seropositive. This chain's CDR3 is CASSIRQGTNEKLFF. The CDR3, as DNA: TGTGCCAGCAGCATAAGACAGGGTACTAATGAAAAACTGTTTTTT.